The clone carrying this T cell receptor beta chain was picked up one time. V shed 0 bases and J 3 bases; nucleotides not matched to a gene: 6. The CDR3 is made up of 18 amino acids. Germline V gene sequence: CDR1 LGHNA, CDR2 YNFKEQ. The entry originates in a study of OX40 agonist ivuxolimab in advanced cancers. TCRdb's copy holds only in-frame clones and misses some; the assay was immunoSEQ multiplex PCR. The table records tens of thousands of clones, around four fifths of them present only once. This TCR derives from an adult with an advanced solid tumor such as melanoma, head and neck, liver or kidney cancer. The sample in question was CD4+ or CD8+ T cells sorted from blood, obtained in a trial of the OX40 agonist ivuxolimab. J is TRBJ2-3 and V is TRBV4-2; 13 bases line up with TRBD2. In DNA form, the CDR3 reads TGTGCCAGCAGCCAAGAGAGTTCGGGACTAGCGGGAACAGATACGCAGTATTTT. Its translation is CASSQESSGLAGTDTQYF.